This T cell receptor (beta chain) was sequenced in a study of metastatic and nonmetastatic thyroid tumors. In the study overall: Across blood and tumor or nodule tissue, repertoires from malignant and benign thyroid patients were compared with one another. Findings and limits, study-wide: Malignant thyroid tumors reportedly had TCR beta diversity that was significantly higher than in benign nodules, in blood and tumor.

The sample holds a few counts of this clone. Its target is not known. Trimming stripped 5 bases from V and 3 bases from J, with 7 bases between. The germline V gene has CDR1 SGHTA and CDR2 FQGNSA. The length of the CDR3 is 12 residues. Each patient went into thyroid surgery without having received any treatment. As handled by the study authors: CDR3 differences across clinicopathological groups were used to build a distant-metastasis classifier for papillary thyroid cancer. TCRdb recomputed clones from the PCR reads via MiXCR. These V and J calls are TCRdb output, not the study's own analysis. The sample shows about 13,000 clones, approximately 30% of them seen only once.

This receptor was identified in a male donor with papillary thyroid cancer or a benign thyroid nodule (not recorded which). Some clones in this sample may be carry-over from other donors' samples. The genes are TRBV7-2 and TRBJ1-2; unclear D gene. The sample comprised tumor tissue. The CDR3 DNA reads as TGTGCCAGCAGCCAAAACTACTATGGCTACACCTTC. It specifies CASSQNYYGYTF. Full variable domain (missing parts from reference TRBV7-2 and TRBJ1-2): GAGVSQSPSNKVTEKGKDVELRCDPISGHTALYWYRQSLGQGLEFLIYFQGNSAPDKSGLPSDRFSAERTGGSVSTLTIQRTQQEDSAVYLCASSQNYYGYTFGSGTRLTVV.